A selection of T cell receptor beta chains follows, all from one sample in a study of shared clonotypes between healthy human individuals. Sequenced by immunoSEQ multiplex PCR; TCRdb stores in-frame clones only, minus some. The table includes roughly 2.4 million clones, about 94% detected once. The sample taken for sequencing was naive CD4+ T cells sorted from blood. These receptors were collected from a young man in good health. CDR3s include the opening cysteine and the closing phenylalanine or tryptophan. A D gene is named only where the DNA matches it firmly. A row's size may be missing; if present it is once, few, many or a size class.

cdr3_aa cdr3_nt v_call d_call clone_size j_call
CASSKTSGSQETQYF TGTGCCAGCAGCAAGACTAGCGGGTCGCAAGAGACCCAGTACTTC TRBV5-4 TRBD2 . TRBJ2-5
CASTLEPRDTLSNQPQHF TGTGCCAGTACGCTGGAACCCCGGGACACCCTTAGCAATCAGCCCCAGCATTTT TRBV19 . . TRBJ1-5
CASSENAPPYEQYF TGTGCCAGCAGTGAAAACGCTCCCCCCTACGAGCAGTACTTC TRBV25-1 . . TRBJ2-7
CASTQDRGAGGYTF TGTGCCAGCACCCAGGACAGAGGAGCGGGTGGCTACACCTTC TRBV6-4 . . TRBJ1-2
CASRVVQTYEQYF TGTGCCAGCAGGGTGGTACAGACCTACGAGCAGTACTTC TRBV6-1 . . TRBJ2-7
CASSPQGATGNTIYF TGTGCCAGCTCACCCCAGGGGGCTACTGGAAACACCATATATTTT TRBV18 TRBD1 . TRBJ1-3
CASSYPSNDRSYSNQPQHF TGTGCCAGCAGTTATCCCTCAAACGACAGATCCTATAGCAATCAGCCCCAGCATTTT TRBV6-8 . . TRBJ1-5
CASSLQGKAAETQYF TGTGCCAGCAGTTTACAGGGGAAGGCTGCAGAGACCCAGTACTTC TRBV28 . . TRBJ2-5
CAIKFGAAGELFF TGTGCCATCAAGTTCGGGGCAGCCGGGGAGCTGTTTTTT TRBV10-3 . . TRBJ2-2
CASSYQANTGELFF TGTGCCAGCAGCTACCAGGCGAACACCGGGGAGCTGTTTTTT TRBV7-3 . . TRBJ2-2
CASSSPGGPYEQYF TGTGCCAGCAGTTCACCGGGAGGCCCCTACGAGCAGTACTTC TRBV28 TRBD2 . TRBJ2-7
CASSVMETGAMGEKLFF TGTGCCAGCAGTGTCATGGAGACAGGGGCGATGGGGGAAAAACTGTTTTTT TRBV6-1 TRBD1 . TRBJ1-4
CASSPRALYEQYF TGCGCCAGCAGCCCCAGGGCCCTCTACGAGCAGTACTTC TRBV4-1 . . TRBJ2-7
CASSVQGIGELFF TGTGCCAGTAGTGTACAGGGCATCGGGGAGCTGTTTTTT TRBV19 . . TRBJ2-2
CASSYGTAKNIQYF TGTGCCAGCAGCTACGGGACTGCCAAAAACATTCAGTACTTC TRBV7-2 . once TRBJ2-4
CASSYATTGTEAFF TGTGCCAGCAGTTACGCTACTACAGGGACTGAAGCTTTCTTT TRBV6-6 . . TRBJ1-1
CASSSRDRGSHEQYF TGTGCCAGCAGCTCCCGGGACAGGGGATCCCACGAGCAGTACTTC TRBV7-8 TRBD1 . TRBJ2-7
CASSLTPSYEQYF TGCGCCAGCAGCCTGACTCCTTCCTACGAGCAGTACTTC TRBV5-1 . . TRBJ2-7
CASSRVQGMGTGELFF TGTGCCAGTAGTAGAGTACAGGGGATGGGCACCGGGGAGCTGTTTTTT TRBV19 TRBD1 . TRBJ2-2
CASRLGAGLNTEAFF TGTGCCAGCAGATTAGGGGCCGGCCTCAACACTGAAGCTTTCTTT TRBV7-2 . . TRBJ1-1
CASRRTTDTQYF TGTGCCAGCAGGAGGACAACAGATACGCAGTATTTT TRBV27 . . TRBJ2-3
CASSQVQYIEQFF TGTGCCAGCAGCCAAGTCCAGTATATTGAGCAGTTCTTC TRBV14 . . TRBJ2-1
CASSSTGDYGYTF TGTGCCAGCAGTTCTACAGGGGACTATGGCTACACCTTC TRBV27 TRBD1 . TRBJ1-2
CASSLEPSGGLETQYF TGCGCCAGCAGCTTGGAGCCTAGCGGGGGGTTGGAGACCCAGTACTTC TRBV5-1 TRBD2 . TRBJ2-5
CASRPSGGAGTDTQYF TGTGCCAGCAGGCCTAGCGGGGGGGCCGGCACAGATACGCAGTATTTT TRBV2 TRBD2 . TRBJ2-3
CASSRTGDNSPLHF TGTGCCAGCAGCCGGACAGGGGACAATTCACCCCTCCACTTT TRBV6-5 TRBD1 . TRBJ1-6
CASRPGSSGTDTQYF TGTGCCAGCAGACCGGGCAGTTCGGGCACAGATACGCAGTATTTT TRBV6-4 . . TRBJ2-3
CASPEPGTGSDEQYF TGTGCCAGCCCTGAGCCCGGGACAGGGAGCGACGAGCAGTACTTC TRBV7-9 TRBD1 . TRBJ2-7
CASSLAWSSYNSPLHF TGTGCCAGCAGTTTAGCCTGGAGCTCCTATAATTCACCCCTCCACTTT TRBV27 . . TRBJ1-6
CASSILRGVNSPLHF TGTGCCAGCAGCATCCTTCGCGGGGTGAATTCACCCCTCCACTTT TRBV2 . once TRBJ1-6
CASSPPGGNTEAFF TGTGCCAGCAGCCCCCCCGGAGGGAACACTGAAGCTTTCTTT TRBV6-5 . . TRBJ1-1
CASTVRVLDSANYGYTF TGTGCCAGTACCGTGCGCGTCTTAGATAGTGCTAACTATGGCTACACCTTC TRBV19 . . TRBJ1-2
CASSEAPGGPNTEAFF TGTGCCAGCAGTGAAGCCCCGGGGGGCCCGAACACTGAAGCTTTCTTT TRBV6-1 . . TRBJ1-1
CASSTSLSSYEQYF TGTGCCAGCTCAACGTCACTAAGCTCCTACGAGCAGTACTTC TRBV18 . . TRBJ2-7
CASSYPGPVSEQYF TGTGCCAGCAGTTATCCGGGCCCAGTAAGCGAGCAGTACTTC TRBV5-4 . . TRBJ2-7
CASSPGYSETQYF TGTGCCAGCAGCCCGGGCTACTCAGAGACCCAGTACTTC TRBV11-3 . . TRBJ2-5
CASSEGGSRVETQYF TGTGCCAGCAGTGAGGGCGGCAGCCGGGTGGAGACCCAGTACTTC TRBV2 . . TRBJ2-5
CASSLYRYEQYF TGTGCCAGCAGTTTATACCGCTACGAGCAGTACTTC TRBV28 . . TRBJ2-7
CASSEGFVASQPQHF TGTGCCAGCAGTGAAGGATTTGTGGCTAGTCAGCCCCAGCATTTT TRBV6-1 . . TRBJ1-5
CASSAPGATQYF TGTGCCAGCAGCGCCCCAGGTGCTACGCAGTATTTT TRBV7-9 . once TRBJ2-3
CASSPTRIVTGELFF TGCGCCAGCAGCCCCACACGTATAGTAACCGGGGAGCTGTTTTTT TRBV5-1 . . TRBJ2-2
CSARLKDTQYF TGCAGTGCTAGACTTAAAGATACGCAGTATTTT TRBV20-1 . . TRBJ2-3
CASETGGANYGYTF TGTGCCAGCGAGACAGGGGGCGCAAACTATGGCTACACCTTC TRBV28 TRBD1 . TRBJ1-2
CASSQDGAYNEQFF TGTGCTAGCAGCCAGGATGGGGCCTACAATGAGCAGTTCTTC TRBV7-7 . . TRBJ2-1
CASSQPGIQGNEQFF TGCGCCAGCAGCCAACCGGGGATCCAAGGCAATGAGCAGTTCTTC TRBV4-1 . . TRBJ2-1
CATSTLAGGRSETQYF TGTGCCACCAGCACTTTAGCGGGAGGGAGATCGGAGACCCAGTACTTC TRBV15 TRBD2 . TRBJ2-5
CASSRSGTVQETQYF TGTGCCAGCAGCCGCTCCGGGACAGTACAAGAGACCCAGTACTTC TRBV7-8 TRBD1 . TRBJ2-5
CAWGQSRDSPLHF TGTGCCTGGGGCCAAAGTCGGGATTCACCCCTCCACTTT TRBV30 . . TRBJ1-6
CASSWTGFYEQYF TGTGCCAGCAGCTGGACAGGCTTCTACGAGCAGTACTTC TRBV5-6 TRBD1 . TRBJ2-7
CASRLDAVSNEQFF TGTGCCAGCAGACTAGACGCAGTGTCCAATGAGCAGTTCTTC TRBV25-1 . once TRBJ2-1
CASSEATAGGGYTF TGTGCCAGCAGTGAAGCTACGGCAGGGGGTGGCTACACCTTC TRBV6-1 TRBD1 . TRBJ1-2
CASSELRGWNEQYF TGTGCCAGCAGTGAACTCAGGGGCTGGAACGAGCAGTACTTC TRBV6-1 . . TRBJ2-7
CASSPLGLAMAGETQYF TGCGCCAGCAGCCCCCTCGGGCTAGCGATGGCAGGAGAGACCCAGTACTTC TRBV5-1 . . TRBJ2-5
CATSRGDRQTNNEQFF TGTGCCACCAGCAGAGGGGACCGACAAACCAACAATGAGCAGTTCTTC TRBV15 . . TRBJ2-1
CASRSLDTNTEAFF TGTGCCAGCAGAAGCCTCGACACGAACACTGAAGCTTTCTTT TRBV7-9 . . TRBJ1-1
CASSLGAGVHTQYF TGTGCCAGCAGCTTAGGGGCAGGGGTGCATACGCAGTATTTT TRBV7-2 . . TRBJ2-3
CASSQDLPGGTTNEKLFF TGCGCCAGCAGCCAAGATTTGCCAGGGGGTACAACTAATGAAAAACTGTTTTTT TRBV4-3 TRBD1 . TRBJ1-4
CASSYASGGGYEQYF TGTGCCAGTAGTTATGCCTCCGGGGGAGGATACGAGCAGTACTTC TRBV19 . . TRBJ2-7